The source of this T cell receptor beta chain is a study of CD8 T cells in ankylosing spondylitis (TCRdb year 2017). Some background on the complete study: The study profiled T cell receptor beta repertoires in healthy donors and ankylosing spondylitis patients to find disease-linked TCR variants. The whole study cohort included under 140 healthy donors and over 20 ankylosing spondylitis patients. Peripheral blood was sampled, and synovial fluid was additionally collected from ankylosing spondylitis patients. Summary of the overall study and its limitations: A CD8+ phenotype was shown by the disease-linked clones, which were found at relatively low frequencies in peripheral blood. Some motif variants had previously been reported in the synovial fluid and blood of reactive arthritis patients, which suggests shared mechanisms of disease initiation. Blood from ankylosing spondylitis patients appeared to be characterized by a TCR beta motif made up of under ten highly homologous amino acid variants. The disease-linked clones were reported to be significantly enriched in matched synovial fluid samples from ankylosing spondylitis patients.

This clonotype came up many times. Its antigen remains undetermined. No base quality values were provided; no much bigger clone lies one nucleotide off. This sample was sequenced with an Illumina HiSeq 2500. Quantitative 5'-RACE with molecular barcodes was the method used to prepare the TCR beta libraries. Per the original workflow: A new computational method based on a probabilistic model of VDJ rearrangement was used to identify disease-linked TCR variants. Using fastp at Q25 and MiXCR, TCRdb reprocessed the public reads and kept productive beta chains. Entries that share a CDR3 protein sequence are merged under the most common genes and DNA. The V and J calls reflect TCRdb's pipeline rather than the authors' work. This sample holds about 500,000 distinct CDR3 sequences; approximately 5.3% were observed only once. The ten largest clones represent roughly 3.5% of the sample. Via the germline V gene, CDR1 is LGHNA and CDR2 YSLEER. The cysteine opens and the phenylalanine closes a CDR3 of 15 amino acids. Only the CDR3 region is kept as DNA, spanning 45 bases read in frame from base 1. A distance of 10 bases separates the germline ends of V and J, which lose 1 base and 1 base respectively.

The chain is encoded by TRBV4-3 joined to TRBJ1-1; 5 matching bases give a weak D call of TRBD1. The sequence derives from a male donor with ankylosing spondylitis. Sequences were obtained from blood, either unsorted or a sorted T cell fraction (not recorded which). CDR3 sequence: CASSQGQPENTEAFF. In nucleotides, the sequence is TGCGCCAGCAGCCAAGGACAGCCCGAGAACACTGAAGCTTTCTTT.